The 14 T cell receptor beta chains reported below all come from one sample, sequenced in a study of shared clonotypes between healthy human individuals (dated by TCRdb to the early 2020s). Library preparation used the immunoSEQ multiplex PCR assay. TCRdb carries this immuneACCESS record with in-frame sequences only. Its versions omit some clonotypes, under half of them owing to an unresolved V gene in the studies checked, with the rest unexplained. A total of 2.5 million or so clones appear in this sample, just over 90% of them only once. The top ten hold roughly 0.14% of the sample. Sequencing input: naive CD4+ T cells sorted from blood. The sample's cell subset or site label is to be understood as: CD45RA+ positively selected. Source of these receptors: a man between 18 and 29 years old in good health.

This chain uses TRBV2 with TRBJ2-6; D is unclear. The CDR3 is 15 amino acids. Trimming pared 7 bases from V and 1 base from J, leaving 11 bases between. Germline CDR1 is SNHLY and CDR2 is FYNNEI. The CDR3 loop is CASIRTDSGANVLTF. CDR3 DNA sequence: TGTGCCAGCATACGTACGGATTCTGGGGCCAACGTCCTGACTTTC. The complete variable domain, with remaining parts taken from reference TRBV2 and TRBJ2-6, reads EPEVTQTPSHQVTQMGQEVILRCVPISNHLYFYWYRQILGQKVEFLVSFYNNEISEKSEIFDDQFSVERPDGSNFTLKIRSTKLEDSAMYFCASIRTDSGANVLTFGAGSRLTVL.

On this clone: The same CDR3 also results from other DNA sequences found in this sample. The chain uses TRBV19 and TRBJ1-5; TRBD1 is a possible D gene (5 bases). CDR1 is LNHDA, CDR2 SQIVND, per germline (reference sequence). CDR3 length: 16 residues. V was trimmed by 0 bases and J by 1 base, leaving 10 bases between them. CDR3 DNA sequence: TGTGCCAGTAGTATAGATAGGGGCAGGAGCAATCAGCCCCAGCATTTT. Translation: CASSIDRGRSNQPQHF. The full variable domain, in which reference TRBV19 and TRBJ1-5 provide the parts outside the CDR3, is DGGITQSPKYLFRKEGQNVTLSCEQNLNHDAMYWYRQDPGQGLRLIYYSQIVNDFQKGDIAEGYSVSREKKESFPLTVTSAQKNPTAFYLCASSIDRGRSNQPQHFGDGTRLSIL.

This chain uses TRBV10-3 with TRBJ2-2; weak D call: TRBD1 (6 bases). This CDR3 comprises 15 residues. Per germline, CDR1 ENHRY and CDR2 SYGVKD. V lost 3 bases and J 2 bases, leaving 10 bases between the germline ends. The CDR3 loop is CAISEGTKNTGELFF. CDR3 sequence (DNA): TGTGCCATCAGTGAAGGGACAAAAAACACCGGGGAGCTGTTTTTT.

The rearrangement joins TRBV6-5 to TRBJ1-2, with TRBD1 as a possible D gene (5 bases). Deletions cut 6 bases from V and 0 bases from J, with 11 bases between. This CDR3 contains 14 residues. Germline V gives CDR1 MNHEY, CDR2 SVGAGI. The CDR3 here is CASRGRRANYGYTF. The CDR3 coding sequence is TGTGCCAGCAGGGGACGGAGAGCTAACTATGGCTACACCTTC.

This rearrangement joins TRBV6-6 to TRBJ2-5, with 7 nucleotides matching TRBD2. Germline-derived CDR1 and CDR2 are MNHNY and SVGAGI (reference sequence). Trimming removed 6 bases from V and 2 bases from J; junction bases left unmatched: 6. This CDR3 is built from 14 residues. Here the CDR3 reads CASRFAGVQETQYF. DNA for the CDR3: TGTGCCAGCAGATTCGCGGGAGTTCAAGAGACCCAGTACTTC.

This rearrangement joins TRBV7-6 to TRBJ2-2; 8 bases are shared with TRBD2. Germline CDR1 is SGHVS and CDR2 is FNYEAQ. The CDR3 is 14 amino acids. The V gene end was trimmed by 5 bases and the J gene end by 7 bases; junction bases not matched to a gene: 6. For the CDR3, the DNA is TGTGCCAGCAGCAGTCGGACTAGCTTCGGGGAGCTGTTTTTT. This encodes CASSSRTSFGELFF.

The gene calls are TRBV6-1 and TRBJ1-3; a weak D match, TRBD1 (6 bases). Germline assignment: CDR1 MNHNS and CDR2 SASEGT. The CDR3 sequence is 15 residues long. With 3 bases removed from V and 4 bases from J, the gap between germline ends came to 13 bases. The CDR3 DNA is TGTGCCAGCAGTGACCTTTGGACAGCAGGAAACACCATATATTTT. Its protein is CASSDLWTAGNTIYF.

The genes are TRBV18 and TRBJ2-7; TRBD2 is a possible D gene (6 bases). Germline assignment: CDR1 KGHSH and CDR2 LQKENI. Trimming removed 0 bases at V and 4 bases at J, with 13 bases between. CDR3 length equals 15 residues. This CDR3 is CASSPPGGPKYEQYF. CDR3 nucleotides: TGTGCCAGCTCACCACCAGGAGGGCCTAAGTACGAGCAGTACTTC.

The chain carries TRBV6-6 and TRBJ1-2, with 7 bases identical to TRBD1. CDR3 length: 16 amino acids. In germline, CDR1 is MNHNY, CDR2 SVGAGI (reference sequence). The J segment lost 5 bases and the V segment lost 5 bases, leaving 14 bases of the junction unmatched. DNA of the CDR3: TGTGCCAGCAGTCCCGGGACAGCGTTTCCCCCATATGGCTACACCTTC. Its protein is CASSPGTAFPPYGYTF.

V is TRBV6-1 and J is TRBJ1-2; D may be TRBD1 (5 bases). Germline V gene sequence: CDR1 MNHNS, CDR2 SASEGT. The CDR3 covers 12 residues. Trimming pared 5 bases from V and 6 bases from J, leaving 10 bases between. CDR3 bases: TGTGCCAGCAGTACCTCAGGGAATGGCTACACCTTC. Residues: CASSTSGNGYTF.

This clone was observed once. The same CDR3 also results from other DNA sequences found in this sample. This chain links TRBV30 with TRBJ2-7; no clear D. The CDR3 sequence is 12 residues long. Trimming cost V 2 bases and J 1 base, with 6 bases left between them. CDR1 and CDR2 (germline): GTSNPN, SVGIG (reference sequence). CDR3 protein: CAWSIGSYEQYF. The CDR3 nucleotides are TGTGCCTGGAGTATTGGGTCCTACGAGCAGTACTTC.

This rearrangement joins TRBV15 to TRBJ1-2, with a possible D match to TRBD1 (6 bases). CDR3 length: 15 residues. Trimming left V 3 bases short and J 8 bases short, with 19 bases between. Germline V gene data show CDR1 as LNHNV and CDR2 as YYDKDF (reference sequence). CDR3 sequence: CATSSLKAGAGGYTF. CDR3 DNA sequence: TGTGCCACCAGCAGCCTCAAAGCAGGGGCTGGGGGCTACACCTTC.

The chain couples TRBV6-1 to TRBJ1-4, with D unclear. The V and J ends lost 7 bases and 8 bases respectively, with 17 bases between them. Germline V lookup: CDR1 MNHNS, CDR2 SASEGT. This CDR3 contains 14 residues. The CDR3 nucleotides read TGTGCCAGCATAGGGTGGCCTGTAGGGGAAAAACTGTTTTTT. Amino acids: CASIGWPVGEKLFF.

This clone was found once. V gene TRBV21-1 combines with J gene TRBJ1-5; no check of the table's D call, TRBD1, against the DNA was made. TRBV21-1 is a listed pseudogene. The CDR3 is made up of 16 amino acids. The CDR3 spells CAIDIAVVCANQPQHF. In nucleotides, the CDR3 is TGTGCCATCGACATTGCAGTCGTGTGTGCCAATCAGCCCCAGCATTTT.